The 8 T cell receptor beta chains reported below all come from one sample, sequenced in a study of Ad26.COV2.S vaccination and SARS-CoV-2 variants. Profiled with immunoSEQ multiplex PCR; TCRdb holds only in-frame clones, not every one. The sample includes around 300,000 clones, under 90% of them seen just once. Treatment indicated: 15 to 20 received Ad26.COV2.S at low or high dose, single or two shots; several received placebo; per-sample allocation not given. Sampling was performed 63 days after the first vaccine or placebo injection. The sequencing used peripheral blood, collected in a trial of Ad26.COV2.S vaccine versus placebo. All receptors derive from a person aged 18-60 years who received the Ad26.COV2.S COVID-19 vaccine or a placebo.

This clone was seen a few times. This rearrangement joins TRBV4-3 to TRBJ2-2; the D gene is possibly TRBD2 (7 bases). The V end lost 1 base, the J end lost 1 base, and 13 bases lay between the germline ends. The V gene's germline CDR1 is LGHNA and CDR2 YSLEER. The CDR3 runs to 17 residues. In DNA, the CDR3 is TGCGCCAGCAGCCAAGTGGGCGGGGGCAAGAACACCGGGGAGCTGTTTTTT. Translating it yields CASSQVGGGKNTGELFF.

This clone was detected only once. V and J are TRBV6-5 and TRBJ2-1, with 14 bases lining up with TRBD2. CDR1 is MNHEY and CDR2 is SVGAGI in the germline V gene. This CDR3 has 15 amino acids. With V trimmed by 7 bases and J by 9 bases, 8 bases remained unmatched. This chain's CDR3 is CASIGTSGRGGEQFF. CDR3 bases: TGTGCCAGCATCGGGACTAGCGGGAGAGGGGGTGAGCAGTTCTTC.

DNA of the CDR3: TGTGCCAGCAGTTACTCCCACCGGGGGATCGATACGCAGTATTTT. Translation gives CASSYSHRGIDTQYF. The chain combines TRBV6-5 with TRBJ2-3; D might be TRBD2 (6 bases). Trimming stripped 0 bases from V and 6 bases from J, with 13 bases between. Germline-derived CDR1 and CDR2 are MNHEY and SVGAGI. CDR3 length: 15 amino acids.

V is TRBV7-9 and J is TRBJ1-4, with D unclear. There are 14 residues in the CDR3. The germline CDR1 and CDR2 sequences are SEHNR and FQNEAQ (reference sequence). V was clipped by 0 bases and J by 5 bases, with 7 bases between them. CDR3 residues: CASSLATLNEKLFF. CDR3 sequence (DNA): TGTGCCAGCAGCTTAGCCACCCTCAATGAAAAACTGTTTTTT.

This chain joins TRBV5-1 and TRBJ2-1, with no clear D. The CDR3 covers 14 residues. Trimming took off 3 bases at V and 0 bases at J, with 7 bases between the two ends. Germline CDR1 is SGHRS and CDR2 is YFSETQ. The CDR3 reads CASSSESSYNEQFF. Written as DNA, the CDR3 is TGCGCCAGCAGCTCGGAGAGCTCCTACAATGAGCAGTTCTTC.

The CDR3 DNA reads TGTGCCAGCAACAAAGCGGGGTGGGGGCTAGCGGGAGTCCGAGTAGAGACCCAGTACTTC. Amino acids: CASNKAGWGLAGVRVETQYF. The chain has TRBV7-9 and TRBJ2-5; 10 bases match TRBD2. The germline V gene has CDR1 SEHNR and CDR2 FQNEAQ (reference sequence). The CDR3 extends over 20 amino acids. The J segment lost 4 bases and the V segment lost 7 bases, leaving 24 bases of the junction unmatched.

This chain joins TRBV14 and TRBJ2-7; 11 nucleotides line up with TRBD1. This CDR3 has 14 residues. CDR1 and CDR2 (germline): SGHDN, FVKESK. V dropped 8 bases and J dropped 3; count of bases not matched to a gene: 6. CDR3 in DNA: TGTGCCAGCTCCTTTGGGACAGGGGGCTACGAGCAGTACTTC. This gives the protein CASSFGTGGYEQYF. The full variable domain, in which reference TRBV14 and TRBJ2-7 provide the parts outside the CDR3, is EAGVTQFPSHSVIEKGQTVTLRCDPISGHDNLYWYRRVMGKEIKFLLHFVKESKQDESGMPNNRFLAERTGGTYSTLKVQPAELEDSGVYFCASSFGTGGYEQYFGPGTRLTVT.

The J gene is TRBJ1-2, the V gene TRBV6-2 or TRBV6-3; D remains unclear. V lost 5 bases, J lost 4 bases, and 17 bases lay in between. Germline V gene lookup returns CDR1 MNHEY and CDR2 SVGEGT. This CDR3 has 15 amino acids. The CDR3 here is CASSEYSVGLYGYTF. CDR3 in DNA: TGTGCCAGCAGTGAGTATAGTGTCGGCCTCTATGGCTACACCTTC.